The present entry profiles one T cell receptor (beta chain) with its context. This clonotype showed up just a few times. No cognate antigen has been identified for it. Nothing much larger sits one base from this clone, and base qualities are not available. The sample originates from a study of T-cell reconstitution after alpha-beta-depleted transplantation in children (dated by TCRdb to about 2016). Notes on the research overall: Using TCR repertoire profiling, the study quantitatively followed how T-cell immune reconstitution unfolded in children after TCRalphabeta/CD19-depleted allogeneic hematopoietic cell transplantation.

Inclusive of the bounding cysteine and phenylalanine, the CDR3 is 15 residues long. Only the CDR3 portion is preserved as DNA: 45 bases, with reading frame beginning at the first base. CDR1 and CDR2 are drawn from the germline V gene (reference sequence): DFQATT, SNEGSKA. The germline V end is reduced by 5 bases and the J end by 0 bases; junction bases left unmatched: 3. The library was produced with PCR. Sequencing instrument: Illumina HiSeq 2500. To normalize quantification of the TCRbeta repertoire, the TCR libraries were built with molecular barcoding that relied on unique molecular identifiers. Starting from the raw public reads, TCRdb applied fastp trimming at Q25, assembled clones with MiXCR and retained in-frame beta chains. Every CDR3 protein is listed once, alongside the most common genes and DNA of its rows. For this sample there are around 380,000 distinct CDR3 sequences; roughly 11% appear just once. The ten largest clones add up to about 5% of the sample.

The rearrangement combines TRBV20-1 with TRBJ2-3, and 12 bases in between align with TRBD2. The sequence came from a human donor who donated a stem cell graft to a child with acute myeloid leukemia. Sequences were derived from PBMCs from the stem cell graft donor, sampled from the stem cell graft. The DNA is TGCAGTGCTGACACTAGCGGGAGGAGCACAGATACGCAGTATTTT. The resulting protein is CSADTSGRSTDTQYF.